This T cell receptor (beta chain) originates from a study of blood T cells in healthy people across ages. Alongside a J-beta primer mix, a sample-barcoded 5' primer served in a second PCR lasting about 7 to 11 cycles. TCRdb called the 5' RACE reads again in MiXCR, with one record for every CDR3 protein. The data hold over 600,000 distinct CDR3 sequences, with around 41% observed a single time. This CDR3 comprises 14 residues. Germline lookup yields CDR1 LGHNT and CDR2 FRNRAP. Deletions cut 1 base from V and 7 bases from J, with 8 bases between. This clonotype has a handful of counts. The source material was blood. This rearrangement joins TRBV12-5 to TRBJ1-6, with D perhaps matching TRBD1 (6 bases). The receptor was isolated from a man older than 75 in good health. CDR3 nucleotides: TGTGCTAGTGGTTTGGGGCAGGGGAATTCACCCCTCCACTTT. This sequence encodes CASGLGQGNSPLHF.